This T cell receptor beta chain was sequenced in a study of CD8 T cells in ankylosing spondylitis. This clonotype was observed a few times. One entry per CDR3 protein results from TCRdb running MiXCR on the 5' RACE reads. The top ten clones hold approximately 1% of a sample with some 340,000 distinct CDR3 sequences, approximately 15% of them seen once. CDR3 length equals 13 residues. V shed 6 bases and J shed 4 bases, with 10 bases lying between them. The TCR comes from a male donor with ankylosing spondylitis or in good health (not recorded which). V is TRBV12-3 or TRBV12-4 and J is TRBJ1-5; no definite D call. Sample: blood, either unsorted or a sorted T cell fraction (not recorded which). As DNA, the CDR3 is TGTGCCAGCAGCGCGTCAGGTAATCAGCCCCAGCATTTT. Protein: CASSASGNQPQHF.